The TCR beta chain described here comes from a study of blood T cell repertoires in COVID-19. Per germline, CDR1 SEHNR and CDR2 FQNEAQ (reference sequence). Trimming at V came to 6 bases and at J to 4 bases, leaving 11 bases not matched to a gene. The CDR3 has 16 amino acids. Libraries were prepared by immunoSEQ multiplex PCR; TCRdb keeps only in-frame clonotypes and omits some of them. This sample has over 200,000 clones, with nearly 90% found just once. The specimen sequenced was PBMCs or T cells enriched from blood (not recorded which). This sequence was found in a man younger than 45 who had been exposed to COVID-19. This chain joins TRBV7-9 and TRBJ2-3; 9 bases match TRBD2. The CDR3 is CASSAGLAGLADTQYF. CDR3 coding DNA: TGTGCCAGCAGTGCGGGACTAGCAGGTTTGGCAGATACGCAGTATTTT. The full variable domain, rest sourced from reference TRBV7-9 and TRBJ2-3, is DTGVSQNPRHKITKRGQNVTFRCDPISEHNRLYWYRQTLGQGPEFLTYFQNEAQLEKSRLLSDRFSAERPKGSFSTLEIQRTEQGDSAMYLCASSAGLAGLADTQYFGPGTRLTVL.